This T cell receptor (beta chain) was captured in a study of T cells in Graves' hyperthyroidism and ophthalmopathy. TCR beta CDR3 regions were amplified from RNA transcripts. The HTBI primer set was used in a first-round RT-PCR of the TCR CDR3. Each CDR3 protein is one row after TCRdb ran MiXCR on the multiplex PCR reads. Of 450,000 to 650,000 distinct CDR3 sequences detected, 17% appear once; the ten largest clones hold about 16%. V shed 4 bases, J shed 2 bases, and the junction held 4 bases outside the gene matches. The CDR3 is made up of 15 amino acids. Germline V gene sequence: CDR1 MGHDK, CDR2 SYGVNS.

The TCR originated in a young woman with Graves' ophthalmopathy. Sequencing was carried out using blood. This sequence joins TRBV25-1 and TRBJ1-3; 8 bases map to TRBD1. CDR3 sequence: CASSVPGGPGNTIYF. DNA of the CDR3: TGTGCCAGCAGTGTACCAGGGGGCCCTGGAAACACCATATATTTT.